This T cell receptor (beta chain) came from a study of blood T cell repertoires in COVID-19. The repertoire was sequenced with immunoSEQ multiplex PCR; TCRdb's copy has only in-frame clones and lacks some. Of approximately 140,000 clones in the sample, about four fifths were seen once. V was clipped by 0 bases and J by 13 bases, with 10 bases between them. The CDR3 length is 13 residues. The V gene's germline CDR1 is LNHDA and CDR2 SQIVND (reference sequence). This TCR came from a man aged 35 to 55 with acute COVID-19. The gene calls are TRBV19 and TRBJ1-6; D is unclear. Sample: PBMCs or T cells enriched from blood (not recorded which). This chain's CDR3 is CASSIDRVGPLHF. Here the CDR3 DNA reads TGTGCCAGTAGTATAGATCGCGTCGGGCCCCTCCACTTT.